The present T cell receptor beta chain was sequenced within a study of blood T cell repertoires in COVID-19. This CDR3 region has 15 residues. The germline CDR1 and CDR2 sequences are MNHEY and SMNVEV (reference sequence). The V gene lost 1 base and the J gene lost 15 bases, with 22 bases spanning the gap. Assay used: immunoSEQ multiplex PCR; TCRdb lists only in-frame clones, some missing. Among approximately 500,000 clones listed, roughly nine tenths were seen once. Seattle patients were enrolled while actively infected and followed longitudinally. The sequence came from a woman in her forties or fifties with COVID-19, enrolled during active disease. Sequencing was done on a sample of peripheral blood. The chain combines TRBV27 with TRBJ1-5, with D tentatively TRBD1 (6 bases). CDR3 residues: CASSLLRAGQLVTHF. CDR3 sequence (DNA): TGTGCCAGCAGTTTATTGAGAGCCGGACAGCTCGTAACGCATTTT.